A selection of T cell receptor beta chains follows, all from one sample in a study of T cell repertoires in cytomegalovirus infection. TCRdb independently ran MiXCR on the reads; one entry per CDR3 protein. The data show more than 250,000 distinct CDR3 sequences, 20% to 25% seen once. Their antigen targets remain unknown. Here the sequenced sample was cultured PBMCs, taken from culture after CMV antigen stimulation. The source is a human donor in good health (CMV status not recorded). Some clones in this sample may be carry-over from other donors' samples. Each CDR3 is given with its conserved first and last residue. The order of the fields is J gene, CDR3 length, clone size, D gene, V gene, CDR3 DNA, CDR3 protein. D genes are given only for firm matches. Only part of the rows carry a size: once, few, many, or a class if the clone is expanded.

TRBJ2-1	13	-	-	TRBV7-3	TGTGCCAGCAGCTTTTTTGCCTACAATGAGCAGTTCTTC	CASSFFAYNEQFF
TRBJ2-3	15	-	-	TRBV20-1	TGCAGTGCTAGCTTCGAAGGGCACGGGACAGATACGCAGTATTTT	CSASFEGHGTDTQYF
TRBJ2-1	17	few	TRBD2	TRBV4-1	TGCGCCAGCAGCACTATAGGGACTAGCGGGAGAATATATGAGCAGTTCTTC	CASSTIGTSGRIYEQFF
TRBJ1-1	15	many	-	TRBV7-2	TGTGCCAGCAGCACCAAGGGGGGTATGAACACTGAAGCTTTCTTT	CASSTKGGMNTEAFF
TRBJ2-3	15	-	-	TRBV11-3	TGTGCCAGCAGCTTCGAGCTGGTGGGGGCAGATACGCAGTATTTT	CASSFELVGADTQYF
TRBJ1-2	15	-	-	TRBV2	TGTGCCAGCAGCCCCTGGGAGGCCGCTAACTATGGCTACACCTTC	CASSPWEAANYGYTF
TRBJ1-2	14	-	-	TRBV5-1	TGCGCCAGCAGCCAAAACGGTGGTAACTATGGCTACACCTTC	CASSQNGGNYGYTF
TRBJ1-1	16	few	-	TRBV5-4	TGTGCCAGCAGCTTGGAAGGGCCAGCCGCTCGGACTGAAGCTTTCTTT	CASSLEGPAARTEAFF
TRBJ2-7	14	-	-	TRBV11-1	TGTGCCAGCAGCTTAGTACGGGACAAACGCGAGCAGTACTTC	CASSLVRDKREQYF
TRBJ1-5	13	-	-	TRBV7-2	TGTGCCAGCAACATAAACCAGTATCAGCCCCAGCATTTT	CASNINQYQPQHF
TRBJ1-6	16	few	-	TRBV7-2	TGTGCCAGCAGCAGGGTAGGAAGCTCCTATAATTCACCCCTCCACTTT	CASSRVGSSYNSPLHF
TRBJ1-4	15	few	-	TRBV6-6	TGTGCCAGCAGTTACTTGCAGGGGAGTGGTGAAAAACTGTTTTTT	CASSYLQGSGEKLFF
TRBJ1-2	12	-	-	TRBV18	TGTGCCAGCTCACCCAATGGGGACGGCTACACCTTC	CASSPNGDGYTF
TRBJ2-2	14	-	-	TRBV7-8	TGTGCCAGCAGCTTAAATGGGGTCACCGGGGAGCTGTTTTTT	CASSLNGVTGELFF
TRBJ2-2	12	-	-	TRBV25-1	TGTGCCAGCAGTGTACTCACCGGGGAGCTGTTTTTT	CASSVLTGELFF
TRBJ2-3	15	few	-	TRBV6-5	TGTGCCAGCAGCCGAGGGTCCTTAACCACAGATACGCAGTATTTT	CASSRGSLTTDTQYF
TRBJ2-1	15	-	TRBD1	TRBV7-3	TGTGCCAGCAGCGCACAGGGGGCGCGAGGCAATGAGCAGTTCTTC	CASSAQGARGNEQFF
TRBJ2-2	16	few	TRBD2	TRBV7-2	TGTGCCAGCAGCTTGGGAGCGGGAGGGGCAACCGGGGAGCTGTTTTTT	CASSLGAGGATGELFF
TRBJ2-5	11	-	-	TRBV20-1	TGCAGCATACCCAGCGGGGAGACCCAGTACTTC	CSIPSGETQYF
TRBJ2-2	15	-	-	TRBV30	TGTGCCTGGACTCCGAACAGGGGAGGGCCCGGGGAGCTGTTTTTT	CAWTPNRGGPGELFF
TRBJ2-2	16	-	TRBD2	TRBV9	TGTGCCAGCAGCGTAGACGGACTAGCGAACACCGGGGAGCTGTTTTTT	CASSVDGLANTGELFF
TRBJ2-3	15	-	-	TRBV7-9	TGTGCCAGCAGCGGGTCCGGGGTCGGGGCAGATACGCAGTATTTT	CASSGSGVGADTQYF
TRBJ1-6	15	-	TRBD1	TRBV20-1	TGCAGTGCTAGAGACAAGGACAGGGGGTATTCACCCCTCCACTTT	CSARDKDRGYSPLHF
TRBJ2-7	13	-	TRBD1	TRBV20-1	TGCAGTGCGACACAAGACAGGGGCTACGAGCAGTACTTC	CSATQDRGYEQYF
TRBJ2-2	17	few	TRBD2	TRBV6-2/TRBV6-3	TGTGCCAGCAATTCTATCAGACTAGCGGAAGACACCGGGGAGCTGTTTTTT	CASNSIRLAEDTGELFF
TRBJ2-6	15	many	-	TRBV6-2/TRBV6-3	TGTGCCAGCAGTTACCACCACTCTGGGGCCAACGTCCTGACTTTC	CASSYHHSGANVLTF
TRBJ1-1	14	-	-	TRBV20-1	TGCAGTGCTAGAGATTCCGGCTCCAACACTGAAGCTTTCTTT	CSARDSGSNTEAFF
TRBJ2-3	18	few	-	TRBV6-2/TRBV6-3	TGTGCCAGCAGTTATCCCAGACGTACGGGCAGGAGCACAGATACGCAGTATTTT	CASSYPRRTGRSTDTQYF
TRBJ2-3	15	-	-	TRBV2	TGTGCCAGCAGTGAAACGGGCCCTAGCACAGATACGCAGTATTTT	CASSETGPSTDTQYF
TRBJ2-5	16	-	TRBD2	TRBV7-6	TGTGCCAGCAGCTCAGCCGTCGCGGGAGACCGTGAGACCCAGTACTTC	CASSSAVAGDRETQYF
TRBJ2-7	13	-	-	TRBV27	TGTGCCAGCAGTGTTCACAGGACCTACGAGCAGTACTTC	CASSVHRTYEQYF
TRBJ2-5	12	few	-	TRBV7-2	TGTGCCAGCAGCTGGAGAGGGGAGACCCAGTACTTC	CASSWRGETQYF
TRBJ2-1	14	once	-	TRBV5-1	TGCGCCAGCAGCTTGGTCGCCCCTTACAATGAGCAGTTCTTC	CASSLVAPYNEQFF
TRBJ2-3	18	-	TRBD2	TRBV13	TGTGCCAGCAGCTTACTAGCGGGAGGGCCTACCCTCACAGATACGCAGTATTTT	CASSLLAGGPTLTDTQYF
TRBJ2-5	15	-	-	TRBV5-4	TGTGCCAGCAGCTTGGGTGGCAGGGTGCAAGAGACCCAGTACTTC	CASSLGGRVQETQYF
TRBJ1-2	14	few	TRBD1	TRBV7-2	TGTGCCAGCAGCTCAAGCCAGGGGGGAGGAGGCTACACCTTC	CASSSSQGGGGYTF
TRBJ2-5	15	many	TRBD2	TRBV7-2	TGTGCCAGCAGCTTTCTTCCGGGGGGACGGGAGACCCAGTACTTC	CASSFLPGGRETQYF
TRBJ2-1	18	many	TRBD2	TRBV7-2	TGTGCCAGCAGCTTGTTCCGGGGTAGCGGGAGGGGACACAATGAGCAGTTCTTC	CASSLFRGSGRGHNEQFF
TRBJ2-5	14	few	TRBD2	TRBV7-3	TGTGCCAGCAGCTTAGCGGGAGGCAAGTGGACCCAGTACTTC	CASSLAGGKWTQYF
TRBJ1-5	16	few	-	TRBV6-1	TGTGCCAGCAGTGAGTTAAGGACAGCTAGCAATCAGCCCCAGCATTTT	CASSELRTASNQPQHF
TRBJ1-1	12	many	-	TRBV7-2	TGTGCCAGCAGCGAAATGCGGATTGAAGCTTTCTTT	CASSEMRIEAFF
TRBJ2-7	16	few	TRBD2	TRBV6-2/TRBV6-3	TGTGCCAGCAGTTACTCGGCGGGAGGCTTACACTACGAGCAGTACTTC	CASSYSAGGLHYEQYF
TRBJ2-3	17	once	TRBD1	TRBV7-2	TGTGCCAGCAGCTCCGACAGGGGACTGAGCGTTACAGATACGCAGTATTTT	CASSSDRGLSVTDTQYF
TRBJ2-1	17	-	TRBD1	TRBV10-3	TGTGCCATCAGTGATAGCACCGGGACAGGGATCGGCAATGAGCAGTTCTTC	CAISDSTGTGIGNEQFF
TRBJ2-1	16	-	TRBD2	TRBV7-6	TGTGCCAGCAGCCCCTCTAGCGGGAGGAGGGTCTATGAGCAGTTCTTC	CASSPSSGRRVYEQFF
TRBJ2-4	16	-	TRBD2	TRBV4-2	TGTGCCAGCAGCCAGGGTGGACTAGCGGGGAGAAACATTCAGTACTTC	CASSQGGLAGRNIQYF
TRBJ1-5	15	-	-	TRBV20-1	TGCAGTGCTAGAGATGGACAGAATAGCAATCAGCCCCAGCATTTT	CSARDGQNSNQPQHF
TRBJ2-6	22	many	TRBD2	TRBV10-3	TGTGCCATCAGTGAGTCTTTTGGACTAGCGGGACCTGACAACTCTGGGGCCAACGTCCTGACTTTC	CAISESFGLAGPDNSGANVLTF
TRBJ2-1	12	-	-	TRBV2	TGTGCCAGCAGTGAGGGTTACAATGAGCAGTTCTTC	CASSEGYNEQFF
TRBJ1-1	15	-	TRBD1	TRBV11-2	TGTGCCAGCAGCTTAGGACAGGGGGGTTACACTGAAGCTTTCTTT	CASSLGQGGYTEAFF
TRBJ2-1	17	once	TRBD2	TRBV19	TGTGCCAGTAGTATAGACAAACTAGCGCCCGGTGGCAATGAGCAGTTCTTC	CASSIDKLAPGGNEQFF
TRBJ2-2	15	medium-sized	-	TRBV7-2	TGTGCCAGCAGCCCCGGGGGTCCCGGGACCGGGGAGCTGTTTTTT	CASSPGGPGTGELFF